A selection of T cell receptor beta chains follows, all from one sample in a study of T cells in Graves' hyperthyroidism and ophthalmopathy. TCRdb processed the multiplex PCR reads anew with MiXCR; each CDR3 protein has one entry. The profile covers 450,000 to 600,000 distinct CDR3 sequences, with 20% appearing a single time and 40% to 50% taken by the ten largest. Sequencing was carried out using blood. These receptors were obtained from a man between 40 and 49 years old with Graves' ophthalmopathy. Both conserved end residues are part of each CDR3. Each record gives: clone size, V gene, D gene, J gene, CDR3 DNA, CDR3 protein. The D gene is left open where the match is weak. Clone size appears in some rows only: once, few, many, or a class for an expanded clone.

abundance: NA
v_gene: TRBV2
d_gene: NA
j_gene: TRBJ2-7
CDR3nt: TGTGCCAGCAGCTTAGGCCCCAGCGAAACCTACGAGCAGTACTTC
CDR3aa: CASSLGPSETYEQYF

abundance: NA
v_gene: TRBV20-1
d_gene: TRBD2
j_gene: TRBJ2-7
CDR3nt: TGCAGTGCTAGGCTCAACCTAGCGGGAGTCCGTGAGCAGTACTTC
CDR3aa: CSARLNLAGVREQYF

abundance: NA
v_gene: TRBV12-3/TRBV12-4
d_gene: TRBD2
j_gene: TRBJ2-1
CDR3nt: TGTGCCAGCAGTGCTGACTTCCGAGCGGGACCGAACCCAATAAATGAGCAGTTCTTC
CDR3aa: CASSADFRAGPNPINEQFF

abundance: few
v_gene: TRBV6-1
d_gene: NA
j_gene: TRBJ1-1
CDR3nt: TGTGCCAGCAGTAGGTCACTCACTGGGGACACTGAAGCTTTCTTT
CDR3aa: CASSRSLTGDTEAFF

abundance: few
v_gene: TRBV6-2/TRBV6-3
d_gene: TRBD1
j_gene: TRBJ2-4
CDR3nt: TGTGCCAGCAGCCCCCGGACAGGGGAGGGTAAAAACATTCAGTACTTC
CDR3aa: CASSPRTGEGKNIQYF

abundance: many
v_gene: TRBV7-3
d_gene: NA
j_gene: TRBJ2-1
CDR3nt: TGTGCCAGCAGCTTAATGGCGGGGGACAACAATGAGCAGTTCTTC
CDR3aa: CASSLMAGDNNEQFF

abundance: few
v_gene: TRBV7-3
d_gene: TRBD2
j_gene: TRBJ2-1
CDR3nt: TGTGCCAGCAGTACTAGCGGGGGGTCCTACAATGAGCAGTTCTTC
CDR3aa: CASSTSGGSYNEQFF

abundance: NA
v_gene: TRBV12-5
d_gene: TRBD2
j_gene: TRBJ2-3
CDR3nt: TGTGCTAGTGGTTTCGCCGGGACTAGCGCGACGGATACGCAGTATTTT
CDR3aa: CASGFAGTSATDTQYF

abundance: NA
v_gene: TRBV5-1
d_gene: TRBD2
j_gene: TRBJ2-3
CDR3nt: TGCGCCAGCAGCTGGAGCGGGAATCGGGAAGATACGCAGTATTTT
CDR3aa: CASSWSGNREDTQYF

abundance: NA
v_gene: TRBV6-5
d_gene: NA
j_gene: TRBJ2-7
CDR3nt: TGTGCCAGCAGTTATTTTCGACAGGCCTTCTACGAGCAGTACTTC
CDR3aa: CASSYFRQAFYEQYF

abundance: few
v_gene: TRBV6-5
d_gene: NA
j_gene: TRBJ1-3
CDR3nt: TGTGCCAGCAGTTACTCGAATAGGGCTGGAAACACCATATATTTT
CDR3aa: CASSYSNRAGNTIYF

abundance: few
v_gene: TRBV12-3/TRBV12-4
d_gene: NA
j_gene: TRBJ2-1
CDR3nt: TGTGCCAGCAGTTTTGGGGCAGGGCACAATGAGCAGTTCTTC
CDR3aa: CASSFGAGHNEQFF

abundance: many
v_gene: TRBV7-2
d_gene: NA
j_gene: TRBJ2-7
CDR3nt: TGTGCCAGCAGCTACTTCTCAGGGTACGAGCAGTACTTC
CDR3aa: CASSYFSGYEQYF

abundance: NA
v_gene: TRBV9
d_gene: TRBD2
j_gene: TRBJ2-7
CDR3nt: TGTGCCAGCAGCGTCAACCCCGGGACTAGCGTTGGCGAGCAGTACTTC
CDR3aa: CASSVNPGTSVGEQYF

abundance: NA
v_gene: TRBV11-1
d_gene: NA
j_gene: TRBJ1-2
CDR3nt: TGTGCCAGCAGCTTACCTCCTGGGGGAATCTATGGCTACACCTTC
CDR3aa: CASSLPPGGIYGYTF

abundance: few
v_gene: TRBV27
d_gene: NA
j_gene: TRBJ1-4
CDR3nt: TGTGCCAGCAGTTCGACTCGGGTGACTAATGAAAAACTGTTTTTT
CDR3aa: CASSSTRVTNEKLFF

abundance: many
v_gene: TRBV6-2/TRBV6-3
d_gene: TRBD2
j_gene: TRBJ2-1
CDR3nt: TGTGCCAGCAGTTACCCGAAACTAGCGGGAGCCTACAATGAGCAGTTCTTC
CDR3aa: CASSYPKLAGAYNEQFF

abundance: NA
v_gene: TRBV6-1
d_gene: NA
j_gene: TRBJ1-6
CDR3nt: TGTGCCAGCAGGGTAGGGCTTTGGGGGAATTCACCCCTCCACTTT
CDR3aa: CASRVGLWGNSPLHF

abundance: NA
v_gene: TRBV18
d_gene: NA
j_gene: TRBJ2-7
CDR3nt: TGTGCCAGCTCACCACGGGAGCTAGAGGTTGGCGAGCAGTACTTC
CDR3aa: CASSPRELEVGEQYF

abundance: NA
v_gene: TRBV30
d_gene: NA
j_gene: TRBJ1-1
CDR3nt: TGTGCCCGCAGTTCAGGCCCGGGACGGGGAGTTGAAGCTTTCTTT
CDR3aa: CARSSGPGRGVEAFF

abundance: many
v_gene: TRBV6-1
d_gene: NA
j_gene: TRBJ1-2
CDR3nt: TGTGCCAGCAGAGCAAACGGGGAAAGCGGCTACACCTTC
CDR3aa: CASRANGESGYTF

abundance: many
v_gene: TRBV5-1
d_gene: NA
j_gene: TRBJ1-1
CDR3nt: TGCGCCAGCCGGGGGGCAGTGAACACTGAAGCTTTCTTT
CDR3aa: CASRGAVNTEAFF

abundance: many
v_gene: TRBV2
d_gene: TRBD2
j_gene: TRBJ2-3
CDR3nt: TGTGCCAGGAGGCTAGCGGGGGGCACAGATACGCAGTATTTT
CDR3aa: CARRLAGGTDTQYF

abundance: NA
v_gene: TRBV14
d_gene: NA
j_gene: TRBJ2-7
CDR3nt: TGTGCCAGCAGCCAAGCTCTGGAGCAGTACTTC
CDR3aa: CASSQALEQYF

abundance: NA
v_gene: TRBV28
d_gene: NA
j_gene: TRBJ2-5
CDR3nt: TGTGCCAGCAGTTCCGAGACAGGTCCCCCCCGTAGCTTC
CDR3aa: CASSSETGPPRSF

abundance: many
v_gene: TRBV2
d_gene: TRBD1
j_gene: TRBJ2-3
CDR3nt: TGTGCCAGCAGTGCGGACAGGGTCACAGATACGCAGTATTTT
CDR3aa: CASSADRVTDTQYF